The present T cell receptor (beta chain) was sequenced within a study of cytomegalovirus exposure and HLA in healthy donors. Study outcomes and limitations: Published work reported that the classifier diagnosed cytomegalovirus status with high specificity and sensitivity. The study listed under 200 cytomegalovirus-associated TCR beta chains.

Germline loops: CDR1 MNHEY, CDR2 SMNVEV (reference sequence). This CDR3 comprises 14 residues. Losses at the gene ends were 5 bases for V and 8 bases for J; bases not matched to a gene: 9. As for this clone: What it recognizes is unknown.

Donors were drawn from the approximately 110-subject validation cohort, separate from the approximately 700-subject first cohort. Some clones are missing from TCRdb's copy, which holds only in-frame ones; the method was immunoSEQ multiplex PCR. The sample lists about 130,000 clones, roughly 89% occurring once. The sequencing input was PBMCs. The chain recombines TRBV27 with TRBJ1-2; 9 bases are a match to TRBD1. The receptor comes from a woman aged 18-29 years in good health and CMV-seropositive. CDR3 nucleotide sequence: TGTGCCAGCAGTCCGCCGGGACAGGGTTTGGGCTACACCTTC. This gives the protein CASSPPGQGLGYTF.